A single sample is the source of the 17 T cell receptor beta chains below, sequenced in a study of blood T cell repertoires in COVID-19. The repertoire was sequenced with immunoSEQ multiplex PCR; TCRdb's copy has only in-frame clones and lacks some. Of 180,000 or so clones listed, approximately 89% were seen once; the top ten hold about 4.1%. Source material: peripheral blood. The receptors derive from a woman aged 25 to 39 with acute or convalescent COVID-19.

V is TRBV5-1 and J is TRBJ1-1; 8 bases line up with TRBD1. V lost 0 bases to trimming and J lost 4 bases; unmatched junction nucleotides: 2. The CDR3 length is 14 residues. The germline CDR1 and CDR2 sequences are SGHRS and YFSETQ. As DNA, the CDR3 is TGCGCCAGCAGCTTGGCCACAGGGGGCACTGAAGCTTTCTTT. It yields the protein CASSLATGGTEAFF.

J is TRBJ1-5 and V is TRBV28; 8 bases line up with TRBD1. The germline V gene encodes CDR1 MDHEN and CDR2 SYDVKM. This CDR3 has 13 residues. V lost 7 bases, J lost 15 bases, and 14 bases stayed unmatched. CDR3 region: CASKALRTGLLHF. In DNA, the CDR3 is TGTGCCAGCAAGGCCTTAAGGACAGGGCTACTGCATTTT. Full variable domain (rest looked up from reference TRBV28 and TRBJ1-5): DVKVTQSSRYLVKRTGEKVFLECVQDMDHENMFWYRQDPGLGLRLIYFSYDVKMKEKGDIPEGYSVSREKKERFSLILESASTNQTSMYLCASKALRTGLLHFGDGTRLSIL.

The chain recombines TRBV5-6 with TRBJ2-2, with 7 bases identical to TRBD2. This CDR3 has 14 residues. Germline CDR1 is SGHDT and CDR2 is YYEEEE. V dropped 7 bases and J dropped 5; count of bases not matched to a gene: 8. The CDR3 region has the DNA TGTGCCAGCGAGCGGGGAACCTTTACCGGGGAGCTGTTTTTT. This translates into CASERGTFTGELFF.

The rearrangement joins TRBV6-6 to TRBJ2-5; D is possibly TRBD2 (5 bases). The CDR3 length is 14 residues. Per the germline V gene, CDR1 is MNHNY and CDR2 is SVGAGI (reference sequence). Trimming cost V 8 bases and J 4 bases, with 17 bases left between them. CDR3 sequence: CASFGSYEGETQYF. CDR3 nucleotide sequence: TGTGCCAGCTTTGGGTCTTACGAGGGAGAGACCCAGTACTTC.

J is TRBJ1-4 and V is TRBV2; D is undetermined. Trimming stripped 2 bases from V and 6 bases from J, with 10 bases between. Germline CDR1 and CDR2: SNHLY and FYNNEI. This CDR3 is 14 amino acids long. This chain's CDR3 is CASSELGSYEKLFF. In DNA, the CDR3 is TGTGCCAGCAGTGAACTCGGGAGCTATGAAAAACTGTTTTTT. The full variable domain, completed using reference TRBV2 and TRBJ1-4, is EPEVTQTPSHQVTQMGQEVILRCVPISNHLYFYWYRQILGQKVEFLVSFYNNEISEKSEIFDDQFSVERPDGSNFTLKIRSTKLEDSAMYFCASSELGSYEKLFFGSGTQLSVL.

V gene TRBV2 combines with J gene TRBJ2-7; D is possibly TRBD2 (5 bases). V shed 5 bases and J shed 2 bases, with 10 bases lying between them. The CDR3 consists of 13 residues. Germline V lookup: CDR1 SNHLY, CDR2 FYNNEI. The CDR3 DNA follows: TGTGCCAGCAGTTCAGGAGGTCCCTACGAGCAGTACTTC. Its protein is CASSSGGPYEQYF.

The chain links TRBV30 to TRBJ1-2; D call uncertain. Looked up from germline, CDR1 is GTSNPN and CDR2 is SVGIG (reference sequence). CDR3 length equals 11 residues. Trimming shortened V by 7 bases and J by 5 bases, and 11 bases separated the two germline ends. CDR3: CASTVAYGYTF. DNA of the CDR3: TGTGCCTCCACAGTGGCATATGGCTACACCTTC.

V usage is TRBV10-2 and J usage is TRBJ2-3; possible D gene TRBD2, 6 bases. V was pared by 0 bases and J by 2 bases, with 18 bases between. The CDR3 runs to 18 residues. The germline V gene has CDR1 WSHSY and CDR2 SAAADI. CDR3 coding DNA: TGCGCCAGCAGTGAGTCGGTTTGGGCGGGAACCCCCACAGATACGCAGTATTTT. This translates into CASSESVWAGTPTDTQYF.

The chain is built from TRBV27 and TRBJ2-7, with 8 positions matching TRBD1. In germline, CDR1 is MNHEY, CDR2 SMNVEV (reference sequence). The CDR3 has 13 amino acids. V dropped 7 bases and J dropped 11; count of bases not matched to a gene: 13. The CDR3 region is CASKLRQGIKEYF. CDR3 DNA sequence: TGTGCCAGCAAACTCCGACAGGGGATAAAGGAGTACTTC.

The chain uses TRBV20-1 and TRBJ2-7; D not certain. The CDR3 loop spans 10 amino acids. Per the germline V gene, CDR1 is DFQATT and CDR2 is SNEGSKA (reference sequence). Trimming removed 6 bases from V and 5 bases from J, with 8 bases in between. The CDR3: CSALPHEQYF. In nucleotides, the CDR3 is TGCAGTGCCCTCCCTCACGAGCAGTACTTC.

The chain employs TRBV24-1 and TRBJ2-1, with 13 bases that match TRBD2. Germline-derived CDR1 and CDR2 are KGHDR and SFDVKD. There are 16 residues in the CDR3. V shed 4 bases, J shed 9 bases, and the junction held 8 bases outside the gene matches. CDR3 loop: CATSDPGLAGVFEQFF. The CDR3 bases are TGTGCCACCAGTGACCCCGGACTAGCGGGAGTGTTTGAGCAGTTCTTC.

The rearrangement links TRBV3-1 (or the pseudogene TRBV3-2) to TRBJ2-1; 8 bases map to TRBD1. Trimming took 2 bases from V and 7 from J; bases not matched to a gene: 10. The CDR3 extends over 16 amino acids. CDR1 is LGHDT and CDR2 is YNNKEL in the germline V gene (reference sequence). CDR3 amino acids: CASSQLWQGAKNEQFF. CDR3 bases: TGTGCCAGCAGCCAACTGTGGCAGGGGGCGAAGAATGAGCAGTTCTTC.

V gene TRBV7-9 combines with J gene TRBJ1-5, with 8 bases aligning to TRBD1. The CDR3 extends over 14 amino acids. V shed 4 bases and J 8 bases; nucleotides not matched to a gene: 7. Germline V gene sequence: CDR1 SEHNR, CDR2 FQNEAQ (reference sequence). The CDR3 sequence is CASSSAGGSKPQHF. The CDR3 coding sequence is TGTGCCAGCAGCTCCGCAGGGGGCAGTAAGCCCCAGCATTTT.

This sequence joins TRBV5-1 and TRBJ2-2, with D maybe TRBD1 (5 bases). The CDR3 covers 15 residues. Germline V gene sequence: CDR1 SGHRS, CDR2 YFSETQ. The germline V and J ends were trimmed by 4 bases and 1 base, with 11 bases remaining between them. In nucleotides, the CDR3 is TGCGCCAGCAGCCGGATAACAGGGAACACCGGGGAGCTGTTTTTT. Its translation: CASSRITGNTGELFF.

J is TRBJ2-1 and V is TRBV11-3; D gene unclear. Germline V CDR1 and CDR2: SGHNT, YENEEA. Between the trimmed V and J ends, which lost 6 bases and 5 bases, there was a span of 8 bases. This CDR3 spans 12 amino acids. CDR3 nucleotides: TGTGCCAGCAGAGCCGTCGACAATGAGCAGTTCTTC. Protein: CASRAVDNEQFF.

This clone was seen once. This sequence joins TRBV2 and TRBJ1-1, with 8 bases aligning to TRBD1. CDR3 length equals 14 residues. Germline CDR1 is SNHLY and CDR2 is FYNNEI. V lost 7 bases, J lost 0 bases, and 4 bases stayed unmatched. The CDR3 reads CASTDRGLNTEAFF. In DNA, the CDR3 is TGTGCCAGCACCGACAGGGGATTGAACACTGAAGCTTTCTTT.

The chain carries TRBV19 and TRBJ2-1; tentatively, D is TRBD1 (6 bases). Germline V CDR1 and CDR2: LNHDA, SQIVND (reference sequence). The CDR3 sequence is 15 residues long. Trimming cost V 4 bases and J 7 bases, with 17 bases left between them. CDR3 nucleotide sequence: TGTGCCAGTAGTAACTTGTCAGGGGCCCCTAATGAGCAGTTCTTC. It translates to CASSNLSGAPNEQFF.